Following are 26 T cell receptor beta chains from one sample sequenced in a study of blood T cells in healthy people across ages. A sample-barcoded 5' primer and a J-beta primer mix were used in a second PCR of about 6 to 12 cycles. MiXCR, applied by TCRdb to the 5' RACE reads, yields one record per CDR3 protein. In the table there are fewer than 800,000 distinct CDR3 sequences, 32% of which are singletons. Sequenced material: blood. These TCRs come from a woman older than 75 in good health.

V usage is TRBV30 and J usage is TRBJ2-7; D possibly corresponds to TRBD1 (6 bases). The germline V gene encodes CDR1 GTSNPN and CDR2 SVGIG (reference sequence). V gave up 4 bases and J gave up 0 bases, with 13 bases separating them. This CDR3 has 14 amino acids. The CDR3 DNA reads TGTGCCTGGACCCAGACAGGCAGCTCCTACGAGCAGTACTTC. Its protein product is CAWTQTGSSYEQYF.

This clonotype showed up many times. V and J are TRBV4-1 and TRBJ1-2; unclear D gene. The ends were cut back, 4 bases at V and 6 bases at J, with 15 bases in the middle. CDR3 length: 14 residues. Germline V gene data show CDR1 as MGHRA and CDR2 as YSYEKL. The chain's CDR3 is CASSPAPGEDGYTF. CDR3 DNA: TGCGCCAGCAGCCCCGCCCCAGGAGAGGATGGCTACACCTTC.

The V and J genes are TRBV4-2 and TRBJ1-2, with a possible D match to TRBD1 (6 bases). The V and J ends lost 2 bases and 7 bases respectively, with 23 bases between them. The CDR3 loop spans 17 amino acids. CDR1 is LGHNA, CDR2 YNFKEQ, per germline. This CDR3 reads CASSQKGLEGGRGGYTF. The DNA for the CDR3 is TGTGCCAGCAGCCAAAAGGGCCTTGAGGGGGGAAGAGGTGGCTACACCTTC.

Points on this clonotype: It may be a read error: a sequence one base away is much more abundant. V usage is TRBV5-1 and J usage is TRBJ2-3, with TRBD1 as a possible D gene (7 bases). CDR3 size: 16 residues. From germline, CDR1 is SGHRS and CDR2 YFSETQ. This CDR3 reads CVSSRGDSQRADTQYF. CDR3 coding DNA: TGCGTCAGCAGCAGGGGGGACAGCCAGAGGGCAGATACGCAGTATTTT.

In its sample, this clonotype was seen many times. V and J are TRBV7-6 and TRBJ2-1, with 9 bases aligning to TRBD2. The CDR3 is made up of 17 amino acids. V shed 5 bases and J 5 bases; nucleotides not matched to a gene: 13. The germline CDR1 and CDR2 sequences are SGHVS and FNYEAQ. CDR3 loop: CASSPKGAGGRDNEQFF. In nucleotides, the CDR3 is TGTGCCAGCAGCCCTAAGGGAGCGGGGGGCCGCGACAATGAGCAGTTCTTC.

The chain joins TRBV20-1 to TRBJ1-5, with D unclear. This CDR3 is built from 15 residues. The germline CDR1 and CDR2 sequences are DFQATT and SNEGSKA (reference sequence). V lost 0 bases, J lost 0 bases, and 9 bases lay in between. CDR3 DNA sequence: TGCAGTGCTAGAGATTACAGAAATAGCAATCAGCCCCAGCATTTT. Its translation is CSARDYRNSNQPQHF.

This clonotype was observed a handful of times. The junction departs from the called germline gene at one end, perhaps through a read error. V gene TRBV20-1 combines with J gene TRBJ1-2; D gene uncertain. Germline V gives CDR1 DFQATT, CDR2 SNEGSKA (reference sequence). CDR3 length: 12 amino acids. The CDR3 loop is CRARDRNYGYTF. Written as DNA, the CDR3 is TGCAGGGCTAGAGATCGTAACTATGGCTACACCTTC.

There are many counts of this clonotype. This rearrangement joins TRBV30 to TRBJ1-2; D ambiguous. The germline V gene encodes CDR1 GTSNPN and CDR2 SVGIG (reference sequence). The CDR3 length is 11 residues. Trimming took 2 bases from V and 5 from J, leaving 6 bases between them. In DNA, the CDR3 is TGTGCCTGGAGTAACCCTTATGGCTACACCTTC. This gives the protein CAWSNPYGYTF.

This clonotype came up many times. The V and J genes are TRBV18 and TRBJ2-3; 7 bases fit TRBD2. The germline V gene encodes CDR1 KGHSH and CDR2 LQKENI. V was pared by 6 bases and J by 0 bases, with 9 bases of the junction left unmatched. The CDR3 totals 16 residues. The CDR3 DNA reads TGTGCCAGCTCCCCTCGCGGGGGACCTAGCACAGATACGCAGTATTTT. Amino acids: CASSPRGGPSTDTQYF.

Note on this clonotype: A read error may produce the germline difference seen at one junction end. V gene TRBV6-2 or TRBV6-3 combines with J gene TRBJ2-5; the D gene is possibly TRBD2 (7 bases). This CDR3 has 17 residues. Germline V gene sequence: CDR1 MNHEY, CDR2 SVGEGT. CDR3 protein: CTSSRGATGGSLDEQYF. The CDR3 region has the DNA TGTACCAGCAGTAGGGGGGCCACGGGGGGATCACTGGATGAGCAGTACTTC.

J is TRBJ2-3 and V is TRBV20-1; 16 bases line up with TRBD2. The length of the CDR3 is 16 residues. Trimming at V came to 4 bases and at J to 4 bases, leaving 5 bases not matched to a gene. CDR1 is DFQATT and CDR2 is SNEGSKA in the germline V gene (reference sequence). The CDR3: CSATSGLAGGPDTQYF. DNA of the CDR3: TGCAGTGCTACCTCGGGACTAGCGGGGGGGCCAGATACGCAGTATTTT.

V gene TRBV10-3 combines with J gene TRBJ2-3; the match to TRBD2 covers 7 bases. After removal of 5 bases from V and 2 bases from J, the junction contained 4 bases not matched to a gene. The germline CDR1 and CDR2 sequences are ENHRY and SYGVKD. The CDR3 covers 14 residues. The CDR3 region has the DNA TGTGCCATCAGTCCTCGGGGGGTCACAGATACGCAGTATTTT. The encoded protein is CAISPRGVTDTQYF.

This clonotype was counted at least ten times. J is TRBJ2-7 and V is TRBV5-1; 14 bases fit TRBD2. The trim removed 0 bases at V and 2 bases at J, leaving 1 base unmatched. Germline assignment: CDR1 SGHRS and CDR2 YFSETQ. The CDR3 is 16 amino acids. The CDR3 region has the DNA TGCGCCAGCAGCTTGGGGGGACTAGCGGGGGCCTACGAGCAGTACTTC. This codes for CASSLGGLAGAYEQYF.

Only a few counts were recorded for this clonotype. The rearrangement links TRBV4-1 to TRBJ2-1; 11 bases align to TRBD1. Per the germline V gene, CDR1 is MGHRA and CDR2 is YSYEKL. V gave up 5 bases and J gave up 10 bases; unmatched junction bases: 7. The CDR3 runs 14 residues. The CDR3 spells CASSEDRGPWEQFF. CDR3 nucleotides: TGCGCCAGCAGCGAGGACAGGGGGCCCTGGGAGCAGTTCTTC.

This clonotype has a handful of counts. One base away lies a much larger clone, so this may be a sequencing read error. The gene calls are TRBV9 and TRBJ2-5, with 10 positions matching TRBD2. V dropped 4 bases and J dropped 11; count of bases not matched to a gene: 11. In germline, CDR1 is SGDLS, CDR2 YYNGEE. The CDR3 has 14 residues. DNA for the CDR3: TGTGCCAGCAGCTCAGCGGGGGGGAACAATGAGCAGTACTTC. This gives the protein CASSSAGGNNEQYF.

This clonotype has a count of ten or more. In DNA form, the CDR3 reads TGTGCCAGCAGCTCGGAGGGGGGGCGAAGGTATGGCTACACCTTC. Its protein product is CASSSEGGRRYGYTF. The chain has TRBV5-6 and TRBJ1-2; TRBD1 might be the D (6 bases). CDR1 is SGHDT, CDR2 YYEEEE, per germline. V was trimmed by 3 bases and J by 5 bases, leaving 17 bases between them. The length of the CDR3 is 15 residues.

There are a few counts of this clonotype. This sequence may be a read error, since a much larger clone differs from it by one base. The chain has TRBV12-3 or TRBV12-4 and TRBJ2-3; unclear D gene. This CDR3 is built from 14 residues. V shed 5 bases and J shed 2 bases, with 11 bases lying between them. The CDR3 here is CASSHAQHTDTQYF. The CDR3 nucleotides are TGTGCCAGCAGTCACGCGCAGCACACAGATACGCAGTATTTT.

With respect to this clonotype: A junction end diverges from the germline sequence, so it may reflect a read error. The chain couples TRBV5-1 to TRBJ2-3; no clear D gene. The CDR3 has 12 amino acids. Germline values: CDR1 SGHRS, CDR2 YFSETQ. The CDR3 is CASRTARDTQYF. CDR3 nucleotides: TGCGCCAGCAGAACCGCTCGAGATACACAGTATTTT.

Turning to this clonotype: Being one base from a much bigger clone, this may be a read error. V gene TRBV7-3 combines with J gene TRBJ2-3; 15 bases map to TRBD2. CDR1 is SGHTA, CDR2 FQGTGA, per germline. This CDR3 region has 17 residues. The CDR3 DNA follows: TGTGTCAGCAGCTTAAGCGGACTAGCGGGGGGGCAGGATACGCAGTATTTT. Amino acids: CVSSLSGLAGGQDTQYF.

This clonotype was recorded many times. The chain is built from TRBV20-1 and TRBJ2-1; no clear D. V shed 3 bases and J shed 4 bases, with 10 bases lying between them. The CDR3 runs 13 residues. The germline CDR1 and CDR2 sequences are DFQATT and SNEGSKA (reference sequence). The chain's CDR3 is CSASGQLYNEQFF. The CDR3 DNA sequence: TGCAGTGCTAGTGGGCAATTATACAATGAGCAGTTCTTC.

This clonotype was observed at least ten times. This rearrangement joins TRBV19 to TRBJ2-5; D gene ambiguous. Per the germline V gene, CDR1 is LNHDA and CDR2 is SQIVND (reference sequence). CDR3 length: 16 amino acids. V lost 3 bases and J lost 5, with 19 bases in between. CDR3 DNA sequence: TGTGCCAGTAGTATTTCAGGCGGCCTCCCCCAGGAGACCCAGTACTTC. Translated, it gives CASSISGGLPQETQYF.

V and J are TRBV7-6 and TRBJ2-7; D perhaps matches TRBD2 (5 bases). The CDR3 runs 12 residues. Between the trimmed V and J ends, which lost 7 bases and 7 bases, there was a span of 14 bases. Germline V CDR1 and CDR2: SGHVS, FNYEAQ. The CDR3 sequence: CASKQDSREQYF. The CDR3 coding sequence is TGTGCCAGCAAGCAGGACTCAAGGGAGCAGTACTTC.

The chain carries TRBV15 and TRBJ1-1, with TRBD1 as a possible D gene (6 bases). Trimming stripped 1 base from V and 0 bases from J, with 12 bases between. The germline CDR1 and CDR2 sequences are LNHNV and YYDKDF (reference sequence). This CDR3 contains 16 residues. CDR3: CATSRGPDRLNTEAFF. As DNA, the CDR3 is TGTGCCACCAGCAGAGGTCCGGACAGATTGAACACTGAAGCTTTCTTT.

This clonotype has at least ten counts. The rearrangement links TRBV5-6 to TRBJ1-2; 8 bases map to TRBD1. CDR1 SGHDT and CDR2 YYEEEE come from the germline V gene. CDR3 length: 15 amino acids. V lost 5 bases, J lost 4 bases, and 10 bases stayed unmatched. CDR3 in amino acids: CASSYGQGRGYGYTF. The CDR3 DNA follows: TGTGCCAGCAGTTATGGACAGGGCCGAGGCTATGGCTACACCTTC.

This clonotype showed up just a few times. The CDR3 nucleotides are TGTGCCAGCAGCGGACAGGGGGGAGACACTGAAGCTTTCTTT. Its translation: CASSGQGGDTEAFF. The V and J genes are TRBV9 and TRBJ1-1; TRBD1 agrees at 9 bases. V shed 3 bases and J 3 bases; nucleotides not matched to a gene: 3. CDR3 size: 14 residues. Germline V CDR1 and CDR2: SGDLS, YYNGEE.

The gene calls are TRBV12-3 or TRBV12-4 and TRBJ1-2; perhaps TRBD1 as D (5 bases). The length of the CDR3 is 16 residues. Trimming took off 8 bases at V and 5 bases at J, with 24 bases between the two ends. CDR3 region: CASCLGGWQNSYGYTF. The CDR3 DNA reads TGTGCCAGCTGCCTGGGGGGGTGGCAGAATTCTTATGGCTACACCTTC.